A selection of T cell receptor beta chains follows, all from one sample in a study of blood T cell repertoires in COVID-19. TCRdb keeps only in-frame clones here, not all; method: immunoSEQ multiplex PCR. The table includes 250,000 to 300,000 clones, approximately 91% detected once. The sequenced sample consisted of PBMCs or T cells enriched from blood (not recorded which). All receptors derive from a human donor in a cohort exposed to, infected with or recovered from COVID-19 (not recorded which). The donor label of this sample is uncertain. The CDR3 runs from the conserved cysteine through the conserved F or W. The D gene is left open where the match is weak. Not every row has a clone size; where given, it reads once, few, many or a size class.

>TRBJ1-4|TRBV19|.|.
CASSLRGTDEKLFF
TGTGCCAGTAGTTTAAGAGGGACTGATGAAAAACTGTTTTTT
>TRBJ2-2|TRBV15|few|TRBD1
CATSSGGWDRGFGTGELFF
TGTGCCACCAGCAGCGGGGGATGGGACAGGGGGTTCGGCACCGGGGAGCTGTTTTTT
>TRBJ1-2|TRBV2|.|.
CASSEVTDYGYTF
TGTGCCAGCAGTGAAGTAACAGACTATGGCTACACCTTC
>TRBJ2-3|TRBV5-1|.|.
CASSQGLFTDTQYF
TGCGCCAGCAGCCAGGGACTGTTCACAGATACGCAGTATTTT
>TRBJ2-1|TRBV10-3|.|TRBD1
CAITKTGGNNEQFF
TGTGCCATCACGAAGACAGGGGGCAACAATGAGCAGTTCTTC
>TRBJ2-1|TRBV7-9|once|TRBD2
CASSPGLAGDYDNEQFF
TGTGCCAGCAGCCCGGGACTAGCGGGGGATTACGACAATGAGCAGTTCTTC
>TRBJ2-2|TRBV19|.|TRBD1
CASKGAPVTGELFF
TGTGCCAGTAAGGGGGCGCCGGTCACCGGGGAGCTGTTTTTT
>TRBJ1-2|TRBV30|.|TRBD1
CAWLQGFLYGYTF
TGTGCCTGGTTACAGGGGTTTCTCTATGGCTACACCTTC
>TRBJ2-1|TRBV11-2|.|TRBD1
CASSLSKGRGSNEQFF
TGTGCCAGCAGCTTATCAAAGGGCAGGGGGTCCAATGAGCAGTTCTTC
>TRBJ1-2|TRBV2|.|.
CASSSGRYDGYTF
TGTGCCAGCAGTTCGGGGAGATACGATGGCTACACCTTC
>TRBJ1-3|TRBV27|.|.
CASSDRRGLSGNTIYF
TGTGCCAGCAGTGATCGCAGGGGCCTCTCTGGAAACACCATATATTTT
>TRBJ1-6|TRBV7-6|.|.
CASSLEAGQWNSPLHF
TGTGCCAGCAGCTTAGAGGCCGGACAGTGGAATTCACCCCTCCACTTT
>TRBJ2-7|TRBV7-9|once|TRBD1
CASSPGTGGGEQYF
TGTGCCAGCAGCCCCGGGACAGGGGGAGGTGAGCAGTACTTC
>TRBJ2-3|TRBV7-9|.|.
CASSSGHLRTDTQYF
TGTGCCAGCAGCTCGGGACACCTCCGCACAGATACGCAGTATTTT
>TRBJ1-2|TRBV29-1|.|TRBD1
CRGQEKGYTF
TGCAGGGGACAGGAAAAAGGCTACACCTTC
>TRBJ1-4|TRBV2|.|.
CARQEGGGNEKLFF
TGTGCCCGTCAGGAGGGAGGGGGTAATGAAAAACTGTTTTTT
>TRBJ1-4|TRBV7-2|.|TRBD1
CASSLDGTGSEKLFF
TGTGCCAGCAGCTTAGATGGGACAGGGAGCGAAAAACTGTTTTTT
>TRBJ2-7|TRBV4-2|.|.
CASSHAPTAGFYEQYF
TGTGCCAGCAGCCATGCCCCCACGGCGGGGTTCTACGAGCAGTACTTC
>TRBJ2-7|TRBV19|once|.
CASSQPTGTSYEQYF
TGTGCCAGTAGTCAGCCGACAGGTACCTCCTACGAGCAGTACTTC
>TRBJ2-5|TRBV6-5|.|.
CASIDSVSETQYF
TGTGCCAGCATCGACTCCGTGAGTGAGACCCAGTACTTC
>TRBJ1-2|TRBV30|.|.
CAWSTPSSLYYGYTF
TGTGCCTGGAGTACCCCGAGTAGCTTGTACTATGGCTACACCTTC
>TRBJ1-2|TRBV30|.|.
CAISGVGTF
TGTGCCATATCAGGGGTCGGCACCTTC
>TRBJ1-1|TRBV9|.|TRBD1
CASSVGPTGGITEAFF
TGTGCCAGCAGCGTAGGCCCGACAGGGGGAATAACTGAAGCTTTCTTT
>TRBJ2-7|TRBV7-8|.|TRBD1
CASGRTGDFGQYF
TGTGCCAGCGGCAGGACAGGGGATTTCGGGCAGTACTTC
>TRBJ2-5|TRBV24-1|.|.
CATSDRRETYTETQYF
TGTGCCACCAGTGACCGAAGGGAGACGTACACAGAGACCCAGTACTTC
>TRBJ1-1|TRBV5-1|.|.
CASSLVAGSTEAFF
TGCGCCAGCAGCTTGGTAGCGGGGAGCACTGAAGCTTTCTTT
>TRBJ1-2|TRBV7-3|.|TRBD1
CASSPGQIYGYTF
TGTGCCAGCAGCCCGGGACAGATCTATGGCTACACCTTC
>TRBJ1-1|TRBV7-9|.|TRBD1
CAAKTGGNTEAFF
TGTGCCGCCAAGACAGGGGGGAACACTGAAGCTTTCTTT
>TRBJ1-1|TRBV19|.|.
CASSRAGNLNTEAFF
TGTGCCAGTAGTCGAGCAGGCAATTTGAACACTGAAGCTTTCTTT
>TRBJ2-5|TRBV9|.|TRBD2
CASSDPAAGGRETQYF
TGTGCCAGCAGCGATCCCGCAGCGGGGGGGCGAGAGACCCAGTACTTC
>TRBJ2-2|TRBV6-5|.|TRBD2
CARTSGLANTGELFF
TGTGCCAGGACTAGCGGGCTCGCGAACACCGGGGAGCTGTTTTTT
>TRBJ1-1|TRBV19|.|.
CASTETYRNAFF
TGTGCCAGTACCGAGACCTACAGGAATGCTTTCTTT
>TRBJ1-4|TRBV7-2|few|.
CASSRSAQGEKLFF
TGTGCCAGCAGCCGGTCGGCCCAGGGGGAAAAACTGTTTTTT
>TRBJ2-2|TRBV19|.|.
CASSSYGELFF
TGTGCCAGTAGTTCCTACGGGGAGCTGTTTTTT
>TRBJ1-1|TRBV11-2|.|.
CASSPVVRSLNTEAFF
TGTGCCAGCAGTCCCGTAGTTCGGTCCCTGAACACTGAAGCTTTCTTT
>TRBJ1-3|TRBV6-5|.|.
CASRSGFSSGNTIYF
TGTGCCAGCCGATCGGGGTTTAGCTCTGGAAACACCATATATTTT
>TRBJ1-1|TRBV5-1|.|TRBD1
CASSQGQGTEAFF
TGCGCCAGCAGCCAGGGACAGGGCACTGAAGCTTTCTTT